This is a list of T cell receptor beta chains from one sample in a study of CXCR3-negative and CXCR3-positive naive CD8 T cells. TCRdb reprocessed the 5' RACE reads and reports one entry per CDR3 protein, with no DNA. Its table records 100,000 or so distinct CDR3 sequences. Sample: naive CXCR3- CD8+ T cells from blood. The origin of the receptors is a human donor in good health. Some clones in this sample may be carry-over from other donors' samples. The CDR3 runs from the conserved cysteine through the conserved F or W.

TRBJ2-1 TRBV4-2 CASSQALTGSAWNEQFF
TRBJ2-1 TRBV9 CASSSQDLSYNEQFF
TRBJ2-3 TRBV27 CASRPGIAPDTQYF
TRBJ2-3 TRBV3-1 CASSQDSGPDTQYF
TRBJ2-7 TRBV29-1 CSVGGTFDSSYEQYF
TRBJ1-1 TRBV7-9 CASSLILMGSPNDF
TRBJ1-4 TRBV25-1 CASSPGPAGEKLFF
TRBJ2-7 TRBV7-9 CASSPDPTPEIYF
TRBJ1-5 TRBV28 CASSTTGDQPQHF
TRBJ2-1 TRBV7-9 CASSFPGRYNEQFF
TRBJ1-1 TRBV29-1 CSVVGTGEYLNTEAFF
TRBJ2-7 TRBV4-1 CASSPTGTGNEQYF
TRBJ2-2 TRBV5-4 CASSPVGNTGELFF
TRBJ2-7 TRBV29-1 CSVVPTDYYEQYF
TRBJ2-1 TRBV29-1 CSVADYYNEQFF
TRBJ1-4 TRBV12-3/TRBV12-4 CASSQPQGTNEKLFF
TRBJ2-7 TRBV29-1 CSVEGAGRPYEQYF
TRBJ2-5 TRBV6-5 CASSPAGEQETQYF
TRBJ1-1 TRBV20-1 CSARTWTIPLNTEAFF
TRBJ2-7 TRBV7-9 CASSQDVYTGPRRVVEQYF
TRBJ2-5 TRBV7-9 CASSSPTVSGGPTRDETQYF
TRBJ2-7 TRBV29-1 CSVEVSTYEQYF
TRBJ2-3 TRBV7-2 CASSLGGARPGPDTQYF
TRBJ1-1 TRBV19 CASSIDLRDTEAFF
TRBJ2-2 TRBV29-1 CSVEETGELFF
TRBJ2-2 TRBV29-1 CSTTGRNTGELFF
TRBJ2-7 TRBV29-1 CSVEDTGQGGYEQYF
TRBJ2-7 TRBV5-1 CASSFFQEDYEQYF
TRBJ2-7 TRBV7-6 CASSLLGSSYEQYF
TRBJ2-5 TRBV29-1 CSVPVPRRETQYF
TRBJ1-5 TRBV7-9 CASSSIQGGSNQPQHF
TRBJ2-3 TRBV20-1 CSARSLAGWADTQYF
TRBJ2-7 TRBV28 CASSPLRSGPYEQYF
TRBJ1-5 TRBV23-1 CASRTGTGDNQPQHF
TRBJ2-7 TRBV28 CASSSPDREETYEQYF